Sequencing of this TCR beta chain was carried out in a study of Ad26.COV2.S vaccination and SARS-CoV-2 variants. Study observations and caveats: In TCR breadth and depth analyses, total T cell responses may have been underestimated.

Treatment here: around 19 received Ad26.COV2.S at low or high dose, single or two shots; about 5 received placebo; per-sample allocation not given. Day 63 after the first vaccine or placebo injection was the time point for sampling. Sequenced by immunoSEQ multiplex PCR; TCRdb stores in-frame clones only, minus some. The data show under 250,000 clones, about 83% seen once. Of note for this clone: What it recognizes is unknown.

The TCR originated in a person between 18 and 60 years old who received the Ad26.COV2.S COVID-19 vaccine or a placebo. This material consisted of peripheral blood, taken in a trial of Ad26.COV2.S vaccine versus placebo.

CDR3 in amino acids: CSVWQGANQPQHF. In DNA, the CDR3 is TGCAGCGTTTGGCAGGGGGCAAATCAGCCCCAGCATTTT. The chain links TRBV29-1 to TRBJ1-5; 8 nucleotides agree with TRBD1. V shed 5 bases and J 4 bases; nucleotides not matched to a gene: 4. From germline, CDR1 is SQVTM and CDR2 ANQGSEA. This CDR3 has 13 residues.